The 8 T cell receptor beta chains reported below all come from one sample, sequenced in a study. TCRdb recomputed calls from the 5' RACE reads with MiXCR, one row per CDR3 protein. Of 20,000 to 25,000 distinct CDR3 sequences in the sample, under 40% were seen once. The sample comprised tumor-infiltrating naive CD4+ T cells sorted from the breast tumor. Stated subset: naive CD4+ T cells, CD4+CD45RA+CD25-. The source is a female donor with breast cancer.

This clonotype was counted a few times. CDR3 in DNA: TGTGCCAGCAGAGAGACTAGCGGGAGGGCCCGGTCCTACGAGCAGTACTTC. Its protein is CASRETSGRARSYEQYF. The V gene is TRBV6-1, the J gene TRBJ2-7; 14 nucleotides agree with TRBD2. The CDR3 consists of 17 residues. Germline V lookup: CDR1 MNHNS, CDR2 SASEGT. The J segment lost 1 base and the V segment lost 6 bases, leaving 8 bases of the junction unmatched.

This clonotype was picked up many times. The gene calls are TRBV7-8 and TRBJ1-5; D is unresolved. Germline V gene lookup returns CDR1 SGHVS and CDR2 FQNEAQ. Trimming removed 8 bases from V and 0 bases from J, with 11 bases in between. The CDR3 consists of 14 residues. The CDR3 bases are TGTGCCAGCGGACCCAGGATTAGCAATCAGCCCCAGCATTTT. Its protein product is CASGPRISNQPQHF.

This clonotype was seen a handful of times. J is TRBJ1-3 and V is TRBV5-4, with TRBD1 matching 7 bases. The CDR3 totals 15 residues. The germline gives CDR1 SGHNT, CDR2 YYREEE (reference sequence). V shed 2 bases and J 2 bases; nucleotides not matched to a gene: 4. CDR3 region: CASSLDRVAGNTIYF. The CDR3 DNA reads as TGTGCCAGCAGCTTAGACAGGGTTGCTGGAAACACCATATATTTT.

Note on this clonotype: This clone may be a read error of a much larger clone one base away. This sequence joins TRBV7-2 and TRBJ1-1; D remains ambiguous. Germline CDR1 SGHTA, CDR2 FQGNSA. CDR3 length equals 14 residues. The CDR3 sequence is CASSLEGVNAEAFF. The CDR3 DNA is TGTGCCAGCAGCCTAGAGGGCGTGAACGCTGAAGCTTTCTTT.

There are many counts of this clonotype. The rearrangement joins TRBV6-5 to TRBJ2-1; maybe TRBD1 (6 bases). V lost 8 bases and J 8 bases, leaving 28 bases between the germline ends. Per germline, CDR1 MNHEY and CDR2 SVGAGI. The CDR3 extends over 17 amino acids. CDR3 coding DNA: TGTGCCAGCCGTACCCTTGGATTCGGGACATATAGGGATGAGCAGTTCTTC. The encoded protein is CASRTLGFGTYRDEQFF.

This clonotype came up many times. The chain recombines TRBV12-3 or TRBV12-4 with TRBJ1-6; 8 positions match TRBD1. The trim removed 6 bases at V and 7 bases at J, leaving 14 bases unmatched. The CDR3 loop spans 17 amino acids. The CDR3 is CASSLLGGQGANSPLHF. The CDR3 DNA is TGTGCCAGCAGCCTATTAGGAGGACAGGGCGCGAATTCACCCCTCCACTTT.

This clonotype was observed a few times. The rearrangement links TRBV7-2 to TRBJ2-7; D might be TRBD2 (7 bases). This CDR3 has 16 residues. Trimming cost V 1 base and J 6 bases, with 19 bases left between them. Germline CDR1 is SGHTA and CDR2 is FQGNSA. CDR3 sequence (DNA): TGTGCCAGCAGCTTAGGGTGGAGGGGGAGGGCCTCCGAGCAGTACTTC. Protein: CASSLGWRGRASEQYF. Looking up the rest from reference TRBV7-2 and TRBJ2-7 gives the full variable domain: GAGVSQSPSNKVTEKGKDVELRCDPISGHTALYWYRQSLGQGLEFLIYFQGNSAPDKSGLPSDRFSAERTGGSVSTLTIQRTQQEDSAVYLCASSLGWRGRASEQYFGPGTRLTVT.

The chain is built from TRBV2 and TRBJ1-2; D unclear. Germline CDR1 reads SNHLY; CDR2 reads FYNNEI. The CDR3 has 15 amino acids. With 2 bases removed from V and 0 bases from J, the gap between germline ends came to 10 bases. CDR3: CASSERRQANYGYTF. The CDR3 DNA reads TGTGCCAGCAGTGAAAGGAGGCAGGCTAACTATGGCTACACCTTC. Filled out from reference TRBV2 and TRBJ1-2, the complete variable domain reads EPEVTQTPSHQVTQMGQEVILRCVPISNHLYFYWYRQILGQKVEFLVSFYNNEISEKSEIFDDQFSVERPDGSNFTLKIRSTKLEDSAMYFCASSERRQANYGYTFGSGTRLTVV.